This entry lists 20 T cell receptor beta chains sequenced from one sample in a study of T cells in localized non-small cell lung cancer. Sequencing used immunoSEQ multiplex PCR; TCRdb keeps in-frame clones, though not all of them. The sample lists about 39,000 clones; roughly 83% were seen once. Source: PBMCs, taken before any cancer treatment. These receptors were taken from a woman aged 40 to 75 with stage II squamous cell lung carcinoma.

This clone is a singleton in its sample. The gene calls are TRBV27 and TRBJ2-1; the D gene could be TRBD1 or TRBD2 (5 bases each). CDR1 is MNHEY and CDR2 is SMNVEV in the germline V gene (reference sequence). Trimming took 5 bases from V and 6 from J, leaving 14 bases between them. CDR3 size: 14 residues. CDR3: CASSLRGPLNEQFF. CDR3 DNA: TGTGCCAGCAGTCTCCGGGGACCACTCAATGAGCAGTTCTTC.

The sample holds one count of this clone. The rearrangement joins TRBV7-9 to TRBJ2-1; D may be TRBD2 (5 bases). CDR1 and CDR2 from the germline V gene are SEHNR and FQNEAQ (reference sequence). This CDR3 contains 17 residues. Trimming shortened V by 5 bases and J by 0 bases, and 17 bases separated the two germline ends. CDR3 coding DNA: TGTGCCAGCAGCCCCCCTCCGGGGTCGAGCTCCTACAATGAGCAGTTCTTC. Encoded protein: CASSPPPGSSSYNEQFF.

The V gene is TRBV11-2, the J gene TRBJ2-5; either TRBD1 or TRBD2 may fit D (5 bases each). The V end lost 1 base, the J end lost 5 bases, and 20 bases lay between the germline ends. The V gene's germline CDR1 is SGHAT and CDR2 FQNNGV. The CDR3 covers 17 residues. In DNA, the CDR3 is TGTGCCAGCAGCTTAGGGGCTCGGGCAGGGCGAGGGGAGACCCAGTACTTC. This codes for CASSLGARAGRGETQYF.

The chain carries TRBV6-5 and TRBJ1-3, with D unclear. CDR1 and CDR2 (germline): MNHEY, SVGAGI. CDR3 length: 15 residues. Deletions cut 6 bases from V and 4 bases from J, with 16 bases between. CDR3 DNA sequence: TGTGCCAGCAGCCATGATGGGTTTGGCGGAAACACCATATATTTT. It specifies CASSHDGFGGNTIYF.

The V and J genes are TRBV7-2 and TRBJ1-5, with 8 bases identical to TRBD1. V trimming: 5 bases; J trimming: 6 bases; junction bases outside the gene matches: 3. The germline V gene has CDR1 SGHTA and CDR2 FQGNSA. The CDR3 loop spans 13 amino acids. CDR3 coding DNA: TGTGCCAGCAGCCCGGACAGGGCTCAGCCCCAGCATTTT. It codes for CASSPDRAQPQHF. Together with reference TRBV7-2 and TRBJ1-5, the CDR3 gives the full variable domain: GAGVSQSPSNKVTEKGKDVELRCDPISGHTALYWYRQSLGQGLEFLIYFQGNSAPDKSGLPSDRFSAERTGGSVSTLTIQRTQQEDSAVYLCASSPDRAQPQHFGDGTRLSIL.

This rearrangement joins TRBV7-2 to TRBJ2-7; D gene ambiguous. This CDR3 has 13 residues. V lost 2 bases, J lost 7 bases, and 12 bases lay in between. Germline CDR1 and CDR2: SGHTA and FQGNSA. The chain's CDR3 is CASSLSLNGEQYF. The CDR3 DNA reads TGTGCCAGCAGCTTATCCCTAAATGGGGAGCAGTACTTC.

J is TRBJ2-3 and V is TRBV28; 7 positions agree with TRBD2. The V and J ends lost 3 bases and 5 bases, in that order; junction bases with no gene match: 2. The V gene's germline CDR1 is MDHEN and CDR2 SYDVKM. This CDR3 is 13 amino acids long. CDR3 nucleotide sequence: TGTGCCAGCAGTTTTGGCGGGGGAGATACGCAGTATTTT. It specifies CASSFGGGDTQYF.

About this clone: Relative to the germline gene, one junction end is altered; a read error may explain this. The rearrangement links TRBV7-7 to TRBJ2-1; unclear D gene. The CDR3 has 15 amino acids. Germline CDR1 and CDR2: SSHAT and FNYEAQ (reference sequence). This CDR3 is CASSLDGSAYNEQFF. Here the CDR3 DNA reads TGTGCTAGCAGCTTAGACGGGTCGGCCTACAATGAGCAGTTCTTC.

The sample holds a few counts of this clone. The rearrangement uses TRBV18 and TRBJ1-1, with D possibly being TRBD1 (5 bases). The germline V gene encodes CDR1 KGHSH and CDR2 LQKENI. CDR3 length: 13 residues. V shed 8 bases and J shed 3 bases, with 13 bases lying between them. The CDR3 loop reads CASVRAGDTEAFF. The CDR3, as DNA: TGTGCCAGCGTCAGGGCTGGGGACACTGAAGCTTTCTTT.

This clone is a singleton in its sample. The V gene is TRBV9, the J gene TRBJ2-2, with D tentatively TRBD1 (6 bases). Germline V lookup: CDR1 SGDLS, CDR2 YYNGEE. V gave up 0 bases and J gave up 4 bases, with 7 bases separating them. The CDR3 is 14 amino acids. The DNA of the CDR3 is TGTGCCAGCAGCGTAGGAGGGGGCACCGGGGAGCTGTTTTTT. It encodes CASSVGGGTGELFF.

This chain links TRBV27 with TRBJ1-4; D is undetermined. In germline, CDR1 is MNHEY, CDR2 SMNVEV (reference sequence). The CDR3 runs to 14 residues. With 6 bases removed from V and 7 bases from J, the gap between germline ends came to 15 bases. The CDR3 bases are TGTGCCAGCAGACCTTGGTCAGGATCTGAAAAACTGTTTTTT. Protein sequence: CASRPWSGSEKLFF.

The rearrangement links TRBV29-1 to TRBJ2-5; the match to TRBD1 covers 9 bases. With 7 bases clipped from V and 4 bases from J, the junction kept 7 bases outside the gene matches. Germline-derived CDR1 and CDR2 are SQVTM and ANQGSEA. The CDR3 loop spans 13 amino acids. The CDR3 nucleotides read TGCAGCGCAACCACAGGGGGCGGAGAGACCCAGTACTTC. It is translated as CSATTGGGETQYF.

The V and J genes are TRBV7-9 and TRBJ2-3, with 13 positions matching TRBD2. Germline lookup yields CDR1 SEHNR and CDR2 FQNEAQ (reference sequence). Trimming took 4 bases from V and 4 from J; bases not matched to a gene: 11. The CDR3 has 18 residues. The CDR3 reads CASSSLLLLAGGADTQYF. CDR3 DNA sequence: TGTGCCAGCAGCTCTCTCCTCCTACTAGCGGGGGGGGCAGATACGCAGTATTTT. Full variable domain (remainder filled in from reference TRBV7-9 and TRBJ2-3): DTGVSQNPRHKITKRGQNVTFRCDPISEHNRLYWYRQTLGQGPEFLTYFQNEAQLEKSRLLSDRFSAERPKGSFSTLEIQRTEQGDSAMYLCASSSLLLLAGGADTQYFGPGTRLTVL.

J is TRBJ2-5 and V is TRBV6-1; D unclear. In germline, CDR1 is MNHNS, CDR2 SASEGT. The V end lost 1 base, the J end lost 4 bases, and 7 bases lay between the germline ends. The CDR3 runs to 13 residues. CDR3 protein: CASSEGERETQYF. CDR3 nucleotides: TGTGCCAGCAGTGAAGGGGAAAGAGAGACCCAGTACTTC.

This sequence joins TRBV18 and TRBJ1-1; TRBD1 matches 7 bases. V shed 4 bases, J shed 4 bases, and the junction held 6 bases outside the gene matches. The CDR3 is 14 amino acids. The germline CDR1 and CDR2 sequences are KGHSH and LQKENI. The CDR3 loop reads CASSRDSGGTEAFF. CDR3 in DNA: TGTGCCAGCTCACGGGACAGTGGAGGCACTGAAGCTTTCTTT.

This clone was seen a handful of times. The chain has TRBV7-2 and TRBJ2-7; D not certain. This CDR3 is built from 12 residues. Germline loops: CDR1 SGHTA, CDR2 FQGNSA. V was pared by 1 base and J by 3 bases, with 4 bases between. In DNA form, the CDR3 reads TGTGCCAGCAGCTTAGATAACTACGAGCAGTACTTC. This codes for CASSLDNYEQYF. Full variable domain (rest looked up from reference TRBV7-2 and TRBJ2-7): GAGVSQSPSNKVTEKGKDVELRCDPISGHTALYWYRQSLGQGLEFLIYFQGNSAPDKSGLPSDRFSAERTGGSVSTLTIQRTQQEDSAVYLCASSLDNYEQYFGPGTRLTVT.

This chain joins TRBV29-1 and TRBJ2-2; 10 nucleotides align to TRBD2. Trimming cost V 5 bases and J 3 bases; bases outside gene matches: 6. The CDR3 has 15 amino acids. Per the germline V gene, CDR1 is SQVTM and CDR2 is ANQGSEA. DNA of the CDR3: TGCAGCGTTCAAAGCGGGGGGGCTTACACCGGGGAGCTGTTTTTT. Protein sequence: CSVQSGGAYTGELFF.

The chain employs TRBV13 and TRBJ2-7; 7 nucleotides align to TRBD2. The CDR3 extends over 14 amino acids. Trimming at V came to 5 bases and at J to 6 bases, leaving 10 bases not matched to a gene. CDR1 and CDR2 (germline): PRHDT, FYEKMQ (reference sequence). CDR3 amino acids: CASSPGGRGAEQYV. The CDR3 bases are TGTGCCAGCAGCCCGGGCGGGAGAGGGGCCGAGCAGTACGTC.

This rearrangement joins TRBV18 to TRBJ2-7, with D possibly being TRBD1 (6 bases). Germline CDR1 reads KGHSH; CDR2 reads LQKENI. The CDR3 spans 13 residues. The V gene lost 0 bases and the J gene lost 7 bases, with 10 bases spanning the gap. The DNA for the CDR3 is TGTGCCAGCTCACCACCGGGGGCTTTGGAGCAGTACTTC. Protein sequence: CASSPPGALEQYF.

V is TRBV7-8 and J is TRBJ1-2; 7 bases map to TRBD1. V was clipped by 1 base and J by 5 bases; unmatched bases: 4. In germline, CDR1 is SGHVS, CDR2 FQNEAQ. CDR3 length equals 14 residues. The CDR3 DNA sequence: TGTGCCAGCAGCTTAGGGGACAGCGGGTATGGCTACACCTTC. Amino acids: CASSLGDSGYGYTF.